A single T cell receptor (beta chain) is shown here with its context. Its antigen is currently unknown. The data belong to a study of cytomegalovirus exposure and HLA in healthy donors. The CDR3 sequence is 14 residues long. Per the germline V gene, CDR1 is SGDLS and CDR2 is YYNGEE. Unmatched junction bases numbered 3, after V lost 0 bases and J lost 7 bases. Samples came from healthy bone marrow donors. Whole-study results and caveats: In a later analysis, most CMV-associated TCR beta chains appeared HLA-restricted. After further analysis at a later stage, some 15,000 TCR beta sequences were associated with HLA alleles at 0.05 false discovery rate.

The PCR employed 60 Vbeta primers together with 13 Jbeta primers. Clones were read by immunoSEQ multiplex PCR, and TCRdb kept only the in-frame ones, dropping some. The sample has about 130,000 clones; roughly three quarters are singletons. The clonotype was recovered from a middle-aged man in good health and CMV-seronegative. The sequencing input was PBMCs. The chain recombines TRBV9 with TRBJ1-5; TRBD1 matches at 8 bases. The CDR3 DNA is TGTGCCAGCAGCGTAGAGACAGGGGCCCAGCCCCAGCATTTT. This encodes CASSVETGAQPQHF.